This is a list of T cell receptor beta chains from one sample in a study of response to subunit inactivated influenza vaccine. MiXCR, applied by TCRdb to the RT-PCR reads, yields one record per CDR3 protein. The repertoire includes around 790,000 distinct CDR3 sequences, approximately 21% of them detected once, and 10% sits in the top ten. Sequencing used PBMCs from blood, obtained roughly 5 days after vaccination. The receptors here all came from a middle-aged man who received an inactivated influenza vaccine. Each CDR3 is given with its conserved first and last residue. D genes are given only for firm matches. Clone size appears in some rows only: once, few, many, or a class for an expanded clone.

TRBJ1-1 | - | few | TRBV29-1 | CSITEGLTGSTEAFF | TGCAGCATAACCGAGGGCCTAACAGGGAGCACTGAAGCTTTCTTT
TRBJ2-7 | - | - | TRBV12-3/TRBV12-4 | CASSFVSRAEQYF | TGTGCCAGCAGTTTCGTTAGCAGGGCCGAGCAGTACTTC
TRBJ2-1 | - | - | TRBV24-1 | CATSSTHREDEQFF | TGTGCCACCAGTTCGACGCACAGGGAGGACGAGCAGTTCTTC
TRBJ2-2 | - | few | TRBV20-1 | CSARDWDNANTGELFF | TGCAGTGCTAGAGATTGGGATAACGCAAACACCGGGGAGCTGTTTTTT
TRBJ2-7 | - | many | TRBV12-3/TRBV12-4 | CASSASGEHEQYF | TGTGCCAGCAGTGCCTCAGGGGAACACGAGCAGTACTTC
TRBJ2-3 | - | few | TRBV6-1 | CASKLGGVGTDTQYF | TGTGCCAGCAAATTAGGGGGAGTAGGGACAGATACGCAGTATTTT
TRBJ2-5 | TRBD1 | - | TRBV12-3/TRBV12-4 | CASTTDRGRETQYF | TGTGCCAGCACCACTGACAGGGGCCGGGAGACCCAGTACTTC
TRBJ1-1 | - | - | TRBV12-3/TRBV12-4 | CASSLGKLNLHTEAFF | TGTGCCAGCAGTTTAGGGAAGTTGAATTTGCACACTGAAGCTTTCTTT
TRBJ2-7 | TRBD2 | many | TRBV3-1 | CASSQGLAGSYEQYF | TGTGCCAGCAGCCAAGGGCTAGCGGGATCCTACGAGCAGTACTTC
TRBJ2-7 | TRBD1 | - | TRBV6-1 | CASSGDRGPYEQYF | TGTGCCAGCAGTGGGGACAGGGGGCCCTACGAGCAGTACTTC
TRBJ2-2 | TRBD2 | few | TRBV11-2 | CASSLGLAGKNTGELFF | TGTGCCAGCAGCTTAGGACTAGCGGGAAAGAACACCGGGGAGCTGTTTTTT
TRBJ2-4 | - | many | TRBV10-3 | CAISAPEGSGGKNIQYF | TGTGCCATCAGTGCTCCCGAGGGATCGGGCGGCAAAAACATTCAGTACTTC
TRBJ2-7 | - | many | TRBV7-2 | CASRLSPRSGNEQYF | TGTGCCAGCAGATTATCCCCACGGAGTGGCAACGAGCAGTACTTC
TRBJ2-2 | TRBD2 | few | TRBV6-1 | CASSRTSGGPNTGELFF | TGTGCCAGCAGTCGGACTAGCGGGGGCCCAAACACCGGGGAGCTGTTTTTT
TRBJ1-5 | - | few | TRBV24-1 | CATSAGRQMETQHF | TGTGCCACCAGTGCGGGCCGCCAGATGGAAACCCAGCATTTT
TRBJ1-1 | - | - | TRBV6-1 | CASSAFSRGTEAFF | TGTGCCAGCAGTGCCTTCTCGAGGGGCACTGAAGCTTTCTTT
TRBJ1-2 | - | few | TRBV4-2 | CASSPRAGSGGYTF | TGTGCCAGCAGCCCCCGGGCAGGCAGCGGGGGCTACACCTTC
TRBJ1-2 | - | few | TRBV5-1 | CASSLATDSGYTF | TGCGCCAGCAGCTTGGCCACTGACTCGGGCTACACCTTC
TRBJ2-1 | TRBD1 | few | TRBV7-3 | CASSLRDRGTYNEQFF | TGTGCCAGCAGCTTAAGGGACAGGGGAACCTACAATGAGCAGTTCTTC
TRBJ1-6 | - | few | TRBV5-1 | CASRLGGSPLHF | TGCGCCAGCAGACTGGGTGGTTCACCCCTCCACTTT
TRBJ1-2 | TRBD1 | few | TRBV20-1 | CSARVPGTGGYTF | TGCAGTGCTAGAGTCCCCGGGACAGGTGGCTACACCTTC
TRBJ2-2 | TRBD1 | - | TRBV29-1 | CSVDTGGRTNTGELFF | TGCAGCGTTGATACAGGGGGCCGAACGAACACCGGGGAGCTGTTTTTT
TRBJ2-7 | TRBD1 | few | TRBV6-1 | CASSEADRTYEQYF | TGTGCCAGCAGTGAGGCGGACAGGACCTACGAGCAGTACTTC
TRBJ2-4 | TRBD1 | few | TRBV13 | CASSDRGAKNIQYF | TGTGCCAGCAGCGACAGGGGAGCCAAAAACATTCAGTACTTC
TRBJ2-3 | - | few | TRBV30 | CAWSRDRDTQYF | TGTGCCTGGAGCAGGGATAGAGATACGCAGTATTTT
TRBJ2-5 | - | - | TRBV28 | CASSKPSEVKETQYF | TGTGCCAGCAGTAAGCCTTCTGAGGTAAAGGAGACCCAGTACTTC
TRBJ2-1 | - | - | TRBV6-2/TRBV6-3 | CASKEGHAAPHNEQFF | TGTGCCAGCAAGGAGGGTCACGCGGCCCCTCACAATGAGCAGTTCTTC
TRBJ2-2 | TRBD1 | many | TRBV6-2/TRBV6-3 | CASGRTGVTGELFF | TGTGCCAGCGGTCGGACAGGGGTGACCGGGGAGCTGTTTTTT
TRBJ2-7 | - | many | TRBV4-1 | CASSQDLYYEQYF | TGCGCCAGCAGCCAAGACCTTTACTACGAGCAGTACTTC
TRBJ2-6 | - | - | TRBV5-1 | CASSLMASGANVLTF | TGCGCCAGCAGCCTAATGGCTTCCGGGGCCAACGTCCTGACTTTC
TRBJ2-1 | - | - | TRBV20-1 | CSARRGGSQSEQFF | TGCAGTGCCAGAAGAGGGGGTTCCCAGAGTGAGCAGTTCTTC
TRBJ1-1 | - | - | TRBV6-2/TRBV6-3 | CASSSLGTEAFF | TGTGCCAGCAGTTCCCTCGGGACAGAAGCTTTCTTT
TRBJ2-7 | - | few | TRBV12-3/TRBV12-4 | CASSGQSFYEQYF | TGTGCCAGCTCCGGACAGAGTTTCTACGAGCAGTACTTC
TRBJ2-7 | TRBD2 | few | TRBV7-8 | CASSPRGGHSYEQYF | TGTGCCAGCAGCCCCCGGGGGGGGCATTCCTACGAGCAGTACTTC
TRBJ1-2 | TRBD1 | - | TRBV6-1 | CASRPGQLESANYGYTF | TGTGCCAGCAGACCGGGACAGTTGGAATCAGCTAACTATGGCTACACCTTC
TRBJ2-7 | TRBD2 | - | TRBV2 | CAGSPGGAYEQYF | TGTGCCGGGTCCCCTGGGGGGGCCTACGAGCAGTACTTC
TRBJ1-1 | - | - | TRBV29-1 | CSVEKRLYNTEAFF | TGCAGCGTTGAAAAGAGACTATATAACACTGAAGCTTTCTTT
TRBJ2-7 | - | few | TRBV9 | CASSVGTGPLGYEQYF | TGTGCCAGCAGCGTAGGAACAGGGCCCCTCGGCTACGAGCAGTACTTC
TRBJ2-5 | TRBD2 | few | TRBV12-3/TRBV12-4 | CASRGLAGARETQYF | TGTGCCAGTCGGGGACTAGCGGGAGCAAGAGAGACCCAGTACTTC
TRBJ2-7 | TRBD1 | many | TRBV20-1 | CSARGPGTGLSYEQYF | TGCAGTGCTAGAGGGCCCGGGACAGGGTTGTCCTACGAGCAGTACTTC
TRBJ2-2 | - | - | TRBV20-1 | CSASRPAKGSGELFF | TGCAGTGCTAGCCGGCCAGCGAAAGGGTCCGGGGAGCTGTTTTTT
TRBJ2-1 | TRBD2 | - | TRBV6-1 | CASSQRLARGDEQFF | TGTGCCAGCAGTCAGCGACTAGCCCGGGGGGATGAGCAGTTCTTC
TRBJ2-3 | - | - | TRBV19 | CASSMSRSTDTQYF | TGTGCCAGTAGTATGAGCAGGAGCACAGATACGCAGTATTTT
TRBJ2-5 | TRBD1 | few | TRBV19 | CASSASGQTQETQYF | TGTGCCAGTAGTGCCTCGGGACAGACCCAAGAGACCCAGTACTTC
TRBJ2-7 | TRBD1 | - | TRBV6-1 | CASTTFRTGEEQYF | TGTGCCAGCACCACCTTCCGGACAGGGGAGGAGCAGTACTTC
TRBJ2-1 | TRBD1 | - | TRBV10-3 | CAIRKQGASYNEQFF | TGTGCCATCAGGAAACAGGGGGCCTCCTACAATGAGCAGTTCTTC
TRBJ2-7 | - | - | TRBV6-5 | CASSSLGTRQTYEQYF | TGTGCCAGCAGTTCACTCGGGACCCGCCAGACCTACGAGCAGTACTTC